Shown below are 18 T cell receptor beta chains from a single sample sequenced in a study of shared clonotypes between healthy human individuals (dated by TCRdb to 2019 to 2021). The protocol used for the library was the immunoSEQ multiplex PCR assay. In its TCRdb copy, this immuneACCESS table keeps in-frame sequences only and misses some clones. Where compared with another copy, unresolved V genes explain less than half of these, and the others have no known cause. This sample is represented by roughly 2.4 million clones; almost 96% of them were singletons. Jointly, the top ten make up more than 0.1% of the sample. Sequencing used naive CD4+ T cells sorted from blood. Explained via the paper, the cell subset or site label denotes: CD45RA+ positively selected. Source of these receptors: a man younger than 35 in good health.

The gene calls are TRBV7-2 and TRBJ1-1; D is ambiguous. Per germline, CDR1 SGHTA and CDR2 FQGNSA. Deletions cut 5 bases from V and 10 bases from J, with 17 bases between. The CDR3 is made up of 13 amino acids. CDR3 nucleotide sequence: TGTGCCAGCAGCCAATCGGTGGGCCTAGGAGCTTTCTTT. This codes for CASSQSVGLGAFF.

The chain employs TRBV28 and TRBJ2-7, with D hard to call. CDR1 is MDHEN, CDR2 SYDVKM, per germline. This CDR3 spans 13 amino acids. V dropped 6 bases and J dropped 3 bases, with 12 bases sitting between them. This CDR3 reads CASRSHLSYEQYF. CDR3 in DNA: TGTGCCAGCAGATCACATCTAAGCTACGAGCAGTACTTC.

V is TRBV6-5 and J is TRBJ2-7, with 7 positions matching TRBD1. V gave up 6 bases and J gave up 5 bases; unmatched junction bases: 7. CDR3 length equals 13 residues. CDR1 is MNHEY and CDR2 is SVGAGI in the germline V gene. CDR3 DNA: TGTGCCAGCAGGGGGACAGCCGGCAACGAGCAGTACTTC. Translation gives CASRGTAGNEQYF.

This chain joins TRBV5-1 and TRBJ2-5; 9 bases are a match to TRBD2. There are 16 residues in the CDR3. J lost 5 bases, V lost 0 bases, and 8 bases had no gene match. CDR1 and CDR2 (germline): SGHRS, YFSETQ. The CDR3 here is CASSLVSGSVAETQYF. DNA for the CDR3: TGCGCCAGCAGCTTGGTTAGCGGGAGTGTGGCGGAGACCCAGTACTTC.

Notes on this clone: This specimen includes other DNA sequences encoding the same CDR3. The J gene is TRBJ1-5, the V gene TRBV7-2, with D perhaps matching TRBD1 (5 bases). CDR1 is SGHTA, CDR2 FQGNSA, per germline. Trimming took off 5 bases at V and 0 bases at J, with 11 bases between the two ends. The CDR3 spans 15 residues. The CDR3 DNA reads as TGTGCCAGCAGCCTCCGGGGCGATAGCAATCAGCCCCAGCATTTT. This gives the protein CASSLRGDSNQPQHF.

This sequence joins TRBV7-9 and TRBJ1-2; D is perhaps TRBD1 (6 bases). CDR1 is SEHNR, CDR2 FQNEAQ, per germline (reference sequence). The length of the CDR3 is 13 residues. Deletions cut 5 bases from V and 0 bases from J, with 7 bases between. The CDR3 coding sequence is TGTGCCAGCAGCCGGGACACTAACTATGGCTACACCTTC. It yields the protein CASSRDTNYGYTF.

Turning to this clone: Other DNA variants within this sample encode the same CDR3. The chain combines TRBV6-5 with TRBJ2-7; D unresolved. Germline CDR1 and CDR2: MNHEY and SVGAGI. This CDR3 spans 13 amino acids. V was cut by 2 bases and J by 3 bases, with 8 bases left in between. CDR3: CASSYVLGYEQYF. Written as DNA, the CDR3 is TGTGCCAGCAGTTACGTATTAGGCTACGAGCAGTACTTC.

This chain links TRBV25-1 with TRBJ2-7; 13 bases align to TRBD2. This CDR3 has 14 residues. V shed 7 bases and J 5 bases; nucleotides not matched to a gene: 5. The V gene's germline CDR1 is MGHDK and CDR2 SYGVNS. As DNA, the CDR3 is TGTGCCAGCACCGGACTAGCGGGAGCGAACGAGCAGTACTTC. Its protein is CASTGLAGANEQYF.

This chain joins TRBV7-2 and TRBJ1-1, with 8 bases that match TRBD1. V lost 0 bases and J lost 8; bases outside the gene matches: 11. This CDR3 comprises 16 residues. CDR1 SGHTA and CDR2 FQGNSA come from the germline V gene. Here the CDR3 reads CASSLAWGLDRGEAFF. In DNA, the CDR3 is TGTGCCAGCAGCTTAGCGTGGGGTTTAGACAGGGGAGAAGCTTTCTTT.

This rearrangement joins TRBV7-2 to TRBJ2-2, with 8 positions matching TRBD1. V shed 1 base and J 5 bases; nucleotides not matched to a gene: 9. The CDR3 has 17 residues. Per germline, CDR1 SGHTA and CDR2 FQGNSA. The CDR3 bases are TGTGCCAGCAGCTTAGTCCTGGACAGGGCCGCGACCGGGGAGCTGTTTTTT. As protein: CASSLVLDRAATGELFF.

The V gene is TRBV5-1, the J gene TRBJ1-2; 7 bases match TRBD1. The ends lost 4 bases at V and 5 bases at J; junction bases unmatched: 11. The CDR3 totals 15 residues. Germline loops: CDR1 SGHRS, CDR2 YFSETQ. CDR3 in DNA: TGCGCCAGCAGCCACAATGGACAGGTCCTATATGGCTACACCTTC. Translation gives CASSHNGQVLYGYTF.

CDR3 nucleotides: TGTGCCAGTAGTCTACAGGGGGGCCGCTCCTACGAGCAGTACTTC. Translating it yields CASSLQGGRSYEQYF. The V and J genes are TRBV19 and TRBJ2-7; 8 nucleotides agree with TRBD1. Germline V CDR1 and CDR2: LNHDA, SQIVND (reference sequence). The CDR3 extends over 15 amino acids. The V gene end was trimmed by 5 bases and the J gene end by 0 bases; junction bases not matched to a gene: 6.

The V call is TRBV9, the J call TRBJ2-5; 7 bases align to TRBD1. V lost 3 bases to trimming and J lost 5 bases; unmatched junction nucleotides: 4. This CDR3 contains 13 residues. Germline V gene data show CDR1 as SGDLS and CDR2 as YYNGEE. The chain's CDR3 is CASSGQGLETQYF. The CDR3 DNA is TGTGCCAGCAGCGGACAGGGTCTCGAGACCCAGTACTTC.

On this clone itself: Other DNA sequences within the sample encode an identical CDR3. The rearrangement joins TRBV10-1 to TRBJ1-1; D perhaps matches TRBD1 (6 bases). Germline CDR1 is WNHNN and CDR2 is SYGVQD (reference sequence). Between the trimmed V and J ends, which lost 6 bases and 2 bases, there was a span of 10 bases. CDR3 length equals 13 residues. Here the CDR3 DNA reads TGCGCCAGCAGACGGACAGCCAACACTGAAGCTTTCTTT. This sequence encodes CASRRTANTEAFF.

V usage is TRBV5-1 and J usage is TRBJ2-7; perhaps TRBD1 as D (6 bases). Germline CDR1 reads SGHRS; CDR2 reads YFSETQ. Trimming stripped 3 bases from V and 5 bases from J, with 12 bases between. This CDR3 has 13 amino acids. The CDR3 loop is CASSSYRANEQYF. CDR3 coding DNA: TGCGCCAGCAGCTCTTACAGGGCGAACGAGCAGTACTTC.

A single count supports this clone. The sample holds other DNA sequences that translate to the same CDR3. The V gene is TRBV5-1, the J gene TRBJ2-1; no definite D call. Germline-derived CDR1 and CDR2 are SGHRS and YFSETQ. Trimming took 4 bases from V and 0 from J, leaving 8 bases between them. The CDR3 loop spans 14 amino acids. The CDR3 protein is CASSLRTSYNEQFF. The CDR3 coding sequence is TGCGCCAGCAGCCTCAGAACCTCCTACAATGAGCAGTTCTTC. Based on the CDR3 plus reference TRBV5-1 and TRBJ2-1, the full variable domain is KAGVTQTPRYLIKTRGQQVTLSCSPISGHRSVSWYQQTPGQGLQFLFEYFSETQRNKGNFPGRFSGRQFSNSRSEMNVSTLELGDSALYLCASSLRTSYNEQFFGPGTRLTVL.

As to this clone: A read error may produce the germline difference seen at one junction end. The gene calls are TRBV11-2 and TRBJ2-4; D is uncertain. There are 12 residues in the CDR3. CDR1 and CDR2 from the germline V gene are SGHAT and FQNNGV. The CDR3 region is CASSLGWSRMDF. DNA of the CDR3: TGTGCCAGCAGCTTAGGTTGGAGTCGGATGGACTTC.

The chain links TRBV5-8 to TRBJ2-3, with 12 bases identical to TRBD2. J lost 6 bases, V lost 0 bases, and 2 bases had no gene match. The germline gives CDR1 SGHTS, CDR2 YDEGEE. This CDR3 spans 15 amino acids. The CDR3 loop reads CASSLATSGRDTQYF. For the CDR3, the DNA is TGTGCCAGCAGCTTGGCAACTAGCGGGAGGGATACGCAGTATTTT.